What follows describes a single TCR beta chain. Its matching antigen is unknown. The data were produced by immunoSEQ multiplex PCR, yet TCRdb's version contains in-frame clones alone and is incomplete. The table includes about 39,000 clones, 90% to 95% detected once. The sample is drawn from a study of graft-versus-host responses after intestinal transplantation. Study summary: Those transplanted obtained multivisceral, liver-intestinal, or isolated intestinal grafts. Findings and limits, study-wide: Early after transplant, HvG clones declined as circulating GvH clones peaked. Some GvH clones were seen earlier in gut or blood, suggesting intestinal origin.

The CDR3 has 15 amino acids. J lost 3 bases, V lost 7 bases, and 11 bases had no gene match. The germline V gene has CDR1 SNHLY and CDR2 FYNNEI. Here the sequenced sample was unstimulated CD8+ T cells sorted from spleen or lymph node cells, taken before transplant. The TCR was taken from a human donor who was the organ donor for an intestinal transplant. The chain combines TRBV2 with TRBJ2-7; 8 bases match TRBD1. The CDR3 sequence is CASNVRDRSLYEQYF. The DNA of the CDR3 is TGTGCCAGCAACGTTAGGGACAGGTCACTCTACGAGCAGTACTTC. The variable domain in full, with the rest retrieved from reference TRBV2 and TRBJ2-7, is EPEVTQTPSHQVTQMGQEVILRCVPISNHLYFYWYRQILGQKVEFLVSFYNNEISEKSEIFDDQFSVERPDGSNFTLKIRSTKLEDSAMYFCASNVRDRSLYEQYFGPGTRLTVT.